This T cell receptor (beta chain) was obtained from a study of blood T cell repertoires in COVID-19. Study-level background: Both acute and convalescent COVID-19 samples were obtained from the United States, Italy and Spain. Sources were T cells, B-cell-depleted T cells, or PBMCs; the material itself was cDNA or gDNA.

Authors' analysis steps: Amplification of reference gene primers provided the estimated nucleated cell counts. Clones were sequenced by immunoSEQ multiplex PCR, and TCRdb holds only the in-frame ones, with some missing. The V and J calls and clone size come from that table; D and trimming were worked out from the DNA. The sample has about 130,000 clones, just under 85% seen once. This clonotype was sampled from a woman aged 50 to 65 with acute or convalescent COVID-19. The sequencing input was peripheral blood.

The DNA for the CDR3 is TGTGCCAGCAGTTACCGCGGGGGCTCCCTCTACGAGCAGTACTTC. This gives the protein CASSYRGGSLYEQYF. This chain joins TRBV6-2 or TRBV6-3 and TRBJ2-7, with D perhaps matching TRBD2 (7 bases). Per the germline V gene, CDR1 is MNHEY and CDR2 is SVGEGT. The CDR3 loop spans 15 amino acids. V dropped 2 bases and J dropped 3 bases, with 14 bases sitting between them.